Following are 9 T cell receptor beta chains from one sample sequenced in a study of CD8+CD57+ T cells in acquired aplastic anemia. Investigators profiled TCR beta VDJ and CDR3 from genomic DNA template. One entry per CDR3 protein, called by TCRdb with MiXCR from the reads. Among just over 450,000 distinct CDR3 sequences listed, under 40% were seen once. Whoever was chosen for sequencing had shown CD8+CD57+ cell expansion by flow cytometry. The sample was sorted CD4+, CD8+, or CD8+CD57+ T cells (not recorded which) from PBMCs. These receptor sequences come from a human donor with aplastic anemia.

This clonotype was seen a handful of times. This sequence joins TRBV27 and TRBJ1-1; D is unclear. Trimming removed 3 bases from V and 0 bases from J, with 11 bases in between. This CDR3 contains 15 residues. Germline assignment: CDR1 MNHEY and CDR2 SMNVEV (reference sequence). The CDR3 DNA sequence: TGTGCCAGCAGTTTGCAGGCGGGAATGAACACTGAAGCTTTCTTT. It codes for CASSLQAGMNTEAFF.

The rearrangement links TRBV28 to TRBJ2-7; possible D gene TRBD1, 6 bases. The CDR3 has 13 amino acids. Germline CDR1 reads MDHEN; CDR2 reads SYDVKM. V was shortened by 4 bases and J by 3 bases, with 10 bases between the two germline ends. CDR3 region: CASSWDTGYEQYF. CDR3 sequence (DNA): TGTGCCAGCAGTTGGGACACAGGCTACGAGCAGTACTTC.

The table lists this clonotype with a few counts. The chain is built from TRBV12-5 and TRBJ2-7; either TRBD1 or TRBD2 may fit D (5 bases each). CDR3 length: 16 residues. The germline V gene has CDR1 LGHNT and CDR2 FRNRAP. The germline V and J ends were trimmed by 1 base and 2 bases, with 15 bases remaining between them. In nucleotides, the CDR3 is TGTGCTAGTGGTTTGGGGGAATCGGGACGGACCTACGAGCAGTACTTC. It codes for CASGLGESGRTYEQYF.

The chain couples TRBV20-1 to TRBJ2-1; the D gene is possibly TRBD2 (5 bases). Deletions cut 3 bases from V and 9 bases from J, with 24 bases between. The germline CDR1 and CDR2 sequences are DFQATT and SNEGSKA (reference sequence). The CDR3 runs to 16 residues. In DNA form, the CDR3 reads TGCAGTGCTAGCATGACGAGGACTCGTGAGTTTGGTGAGCAGTTCTTC. Translated: CSASMTRTREFGEQFF.

This clonotype has a handful of counts. The gene calls are TRBV12-3 or TRBV12-4 and TRBJ2-1; TRBD1 matches at 7 bases. V lost 8 bases and J lost 4; bases outside the gene matches: 8. The CDR3 spans 14 residues. In DNA, the CDR3 is TGTGCCAGCGGCCGGGACAGTGATTACAATGAGCAGTTCTTC. It translates to CASGRDSDYNEQFF.

The rearrangement joins TRBV7-2 to TRBJ2-2; TRBD1 agrees at 10 bases. The germline V gene has CDR1 SGHTA and CDR2 FQGNSA. J was trimmed by 4 bases and V by 1 base; bases with no gene match: 6. The CDR3 is made up of 17 amino acids. CDR3 DNA: TGTGCCAGCAGCTTAGAGGGGACAGGGGCCCTCACCGGGGAGCTGTTTTTT. This sequence encodes CASSLEGTGALTGELFF.

This clonotype was observed many times. This chain uses TRBV10-3 with TRBJ2-7, with TRBD1 matching 9 bases. CDR1 and CDR2 (germline): ENHRY, SYGVKD. The CDR3 runs to 14 residues. Trimming cost V 6 bases and J 2 bases; bases outside gene matches: 5. CDR3 protein: CAISSGQGPYEQYF. CDR3 bases: TGTGCCATCAGCAGTGGACAGGGGCCCTACGAGCAGTACTTC.

As concerns this clonotype: A read error is possible here, since a much larger clone lies one base away. The chain couples TRBV7-9 to TRBJ2-7, with a possible D match to TRBD2 (6 bases). The length of the CDR3 is 13 residues. The germline V gene encodes CDR1 SEHNR and CDR2 FQNEAQ (reference sequence). V was cut by 7 bases and J by 6 bases, with 16 bases left in between. CDR3 coding DNA: TGTGCCAGCACCCCACGACGGGGAGGCGAGCAGTACTTC. Amino acids: CASTPRRGGEQYF.

This clonotype was seen a few times. The V and J genes are TRBV30 and TRBJ1-1; D might be TRBD1 (6 bases). Trimming took 3 bases from V and 2 from J, leaving 10 bases between them. The CDR3 loop spans 13 amino acids. Looked up from germline, CDR1 is GTSNPN and CDR2 is SVGIG (reference sequence). This CDR3 is CAWRLDRNTEAFF. The DNA for the CDR3 is TGTGCCTGGAGGCTGGACAGAAACACTGAAGCTTTCTTT.